The 31 T cell receptor beta chains in this list originate from one sample, sequenced in a study of vaccination and CD4 T cells after COVID-19. With the Oncomine TCR Beta short-read assay, DNA from cultured CD4+ T cells was sequenced. TCRdb ran MiXCR on the PCR reads and lists one entry per CDR3 protein. The table shows 13,000 or so distinct CDR3 sequences, with 44% occurring only once. The treatment was: approximately nine-day PBMC culture with coronavirus spike peptide pools or control peptides (ViraFEST assay). Antigens of these TCRs are unknown. Source material: CD4+ T cells from blood, cultured in vitro. The receptor source for this set is a human donor who had recovered from COVID-19.

The chain recombines TRBV5-1 with TRBJ1-1; no clear D gene. The V end was cut by 4 bases, the J end by 1 base, with 11 bases between. The CDR3 spans 14 residues. Germline V gene sequence: CDR1 SGHRS, CDR2 YFSETQ. The DNA of the CDR3 is TGCGCCAGCAGCCCGGGCTTCGGGAACACTGAAGCTTTCTTT. This translates into CASSPGFGNTEAFF.

The V call is TRBV6-2 or TRBV6-3, the J call TRBJ2-5; the match to TRBD2 covers 8 bases. The CDR3 spans 17 residues. Germline-derived CDR1 and CDR2 are MNHEY and SVGEGT. V lost 2 bases and J lost 5; bases outside the gene matches: 13. The DNA of the CDR3 is TGTGCCAGCAGTTACGGAAGCGGGAGAGGGATGGGGGAGACCCAGTACTTC. This codes for CASSYGSGRGMGETQYF.

The chain uses TRBV6-2 or TRBV6-3 and TRBJ2-5; no clear D gene. The germline gives CDR1 MNHEY, CDR2 SVGEGT. The CDR3 runs to 14 residues. V was clipped by 0 bases and J by 3 bases, with 8 bases between them. CDR3 sequence: CASSYSKSEETQYF. The CDR3 bases are TGTGCCAGCAGTTACTCGAAGAGCGAAGAGACCCAGTACTTC.

This clonotype was seen only a few times. This rearrangement joins TRBV7-9 to TRBJ1-2, with D unclear. This CDR3 is built from 14 residues. Germline CDR1 reads SEHNR; CDR2 reads FQNEAQ (reference sequence). The ends were cut back, 2 bases at V and 4 bases at J, with 11 bases in the middle. The CDR3 region has the DNA TGTGCCAGCAGCTTAACAAGCATAAGCTATGGCTACACCTTC. The encoded protein is CASSLTSISYGYTF.

This clonotype was seen only a few times. This sequence joins TRBV19 and TRBJ1-5; 7 bases are a match to TRBD1. Germline CDR1 LNHDA, CDR2 SQIVND (reference sequence). J was trimmed by 1 base and V by 9 bases; bases with no gene match: 3. The CDR3 has 13 amino acids. The CDR3 nucleotides are TGTGCCAGCAGGGACAGAAGCAATCAGCCCCAGCATTTT. Translation: CASRDRSNQPQHF.

This clonotype has just a few counts. The DNA for the CDR3 is TGTGCCAGCGGCGCAGCCGGGACAGGTTTCTCTGGGGCCAACGTCCTGACTTTC. Amino acids: CASGAAGTGFSGANVLTF. The chain joins TRBV28 to TRBJ2-6; 8 bases match TRBD1. Germline CDR1 reads MDHEN; CDR2 reads SYDVKM. This CDR3 comprises 18 residues. The V and J ends lost 8 bases and 0 bases, in that order; junction bases with no gene match: 12.

This clonotype was counted a few times. This chain uses TRBV7-2 with TRBJ1-1, with D unclear. V was trimmed by 6 bases and J by 5 bases, leaving 13 bases between them. The CDR3 has 13 amino acids. CDR1 is SGHTA, CDR2 FQGNSA, per germline. The CDR3 region has the DNA TGTGCCAGCAGTTTAAATGGAGGGACTGAAGCTTTCTTT. Translation gives CASSLNGGTEAFF.

In this sample, this clonotype turned up once. The chain couples TRBV29-1 to TRBJ2-5; the D is unclear. The CDR3 extends over 11 amino acids. Germline V gene data show CDR1 as SQVTM and CDR2 as ANQGSEA. Deletions cut 8 bases from V and 4 bases from J, with 11 bases between. CDR3 coding DNA: TGCAGCATCTGGTTGGGAGAGACCCAGTACTTC. Amino acid sequence: CSIWLGETQYF. Using reference TRBV29-1 and TRBJ2-5 for the parts outside the CDR3, the full variable domain is SAVISQKPSRDICQRGTSLTIQCQVDSQVTMMFWYRQQPGQSLTLIATANQGSEATYESGFVIDKFPISRPNLTFSTLTVSNMSPEDSSIYLCSIWLGETQYFGPGTRLLVL.

This clonotype came up once. The rearrangement joins TRBV6-5 to TRBJ2-7; TRBD2 matches 10 bases. Per the germline V gene, CDR1 is MNHEY and CDR2 is SVGAGI. J gave up 1 base and V 4 bases, and 4 bases lay outside the gene matches. The CDR3 sequence is 15 residues long. The CDR3 DNA sequence: TGTGCCAGCAGTTCGGCTAGCGGGAGATCCTACGAGCAGTACTTC. It is translated as CASSSASGRSYEQYF.

V is TRBV20-1 and J is TRBJ1-4, with D hard to call. The ends were cut back, 3 bases at V and 10 bases at J, with 18 bases in the middle. Germline assignment: CDR1 DFQATT and CDR2 SNEGSKA (reference sequence). The CDR3 contains 14 residues. CDR3 nucleotide sequence: TGCAGTGCTAGTCAAGTCCTTCTTGGAGGAAAACTGTTTTTT. Encoded protein: CSASQVLLGGKLFF.

The V and J genes are TRBV19 and TRBJ1-1, with a tentative D call TRBD1 (5 bases). This CDR3 is 15 amino acids long. V lost 5 bases and J 6 bases, leaving 19 bases between the germline ends. CDR1 and CDR2 (germline): LNHDA, SQIVND (reference sequence). In DNA form, the CDR3 reads TGTGCCAGTAGTGTGACAGTGGCAGCCAAATCTGAAGCTTTCTTT. It specifies CASSVTVAAKSEAFF.

The rearrangement joins TRBV25-1 to TRBJ2-7; 7 bases align to TRBD2. This CDR3 is 14 amino acids long. The ends lost 4 bases at V and 3 bases at J; junction bases unmatched: 6. In germline, CDR1 is MGHDK, CDR2 SYGVNS. The CDR3 DNA reads TGTGCCAGCAGTGTCAGCGGGGCCTTCTACGAGCAGTACTTC. It encodes CASSVSGAFYEQYF.

V usage is TRBV4-2 and J usage is TRBJ1-6, with D perhaps TRBD1 (6 bases). Germline values: CDR1 LGHNA, CDR2 YNFKEQ. Trimming stripped 2 bases from V and 10 bases from J, with 12 bases between. The CDR3 length is 14 residues. CDR3 sequence (DNA): TGTGCCAGCAGCCAATACAGGGTTGGATCACCCCTCCACTTT. It yields the protein CASSQYRVGSPLHF.

This clonotype was counted a few times. In DNA form, the CDR3 reads TGCAGTGCAATTCGACAGGGTGCCTATGGCTACACCTTC. Translating it yields CSAIRQGAYGYTF. The chain carries TRBV20-1 and TRBJ1-2; TRBD1 aligns across 7 bases. This CDR3 has 13 residues. V lost 6 bases, J lost 4 bases, and 8 bases stayed unmatched. The germline CDR1 and CDR2 sequences are DFQATT and SNEGSKA (reference sequence).

The chain carries TRBV28 and TRBJ1-1; D ambiguous. V was trimmed by 2 bases and J by 2 bases, leaving 3 bases between them. The CDR3 is 12 residues long. Germline V lookup: CDR1 MDHEN, CDR2 SYDVKM. CDR3 in amino acids: CASSLVNTEAFF. The CDR3 DNA reads TGTGCCAGCAGTTTAGTCAACACTGAAGCTTTCTTT.

This clonotype turned up a few times. The chain recombines TRBV20-1 with TRBJ1-6; possible D gene TRBD1, 6 bases. This CDR3 spans 14 amino acids. V was clipped by 4 bases and J by 8 bases, with 15 bases between them. In germline, CDR1 is DFQATT, CDR2 SNEGSKA (reference sequence). CDR3 coding DNA: TGCAGTGCTAAACCCGACAGGATGTATTCACCCCTCCACTTT. As protein: CSAKPDRMYSPLHF.

The chain employs TRBV20-1 and TRBJ2-7; the match to TRBD2 covers 7 bases. V lost 5 bases, J lost 2 bases, and 9 bases stayed unmatched. Germline loops: CDR1 DFQATT, CDR2 SNEGSKA (reference sequence). The CDR3 is 14 amino acids. CDR3 loop: CSAPRLAGAYEQYF. CDR3 DNA: TGCAGTGCTCCACGCTTGGCGGGAGCCTACGAGCAGTACTTC.

V gene TRBV28 combines with J gene TRBJ1-5, with D possibly being TRBD1 (6 bases). Between the trimmed V and J ends, which lost 5 bases and 3 bases, there was a span of 20 bases. The CDR3 totals 17 residues. Germline V gene lookup returns CDR1 MDHEN and CDR2 SYDVKM. The CDR3 nucleotides are TGTGCCAGCAGTGGTTGGGGCGGACAGTTCTACAATCAGCCCCAGCATTTT. Translation gives CASSGWGGQFYNQPQHF.

This sequence joins TRBV10-2 and TRBJ1-2; D unresolved. Trimming pared 0 bases from V and 6 bases from J, leaving 14 bases between. Germline-derived CDR1 and CDR2 are WSHSY and SAAADI. The CDR3 is made up of 15 amino acids. DNA of the CDR3: TGCGCCAGCAGTGAGTCGGCCCGATCTCCCGATGGCTACACCTTC. Translation: CASSESARSPDGYTF.

The V gene is TRBV7-7, the J gene TRBJ2-2; 8 bases align to TRBD2. This CDR3 has 16 amino acids. In germline, CDR1 is SSHAT, CDR2 FNYEAQ (reference sequence). J gave up 1 base and V 5 bases, and 6 bases lay outside the gene matches. The CDR3: CASSPVAGGNTGELFF. DNA for the CDR3: TGTGCCAGCAGCCCGGTCGCGGGAGGGAACACCGGGGAGCTGTTTTTT.

The chain links TRBV7-9 to TRBJ1-2, with 9 bases aligning to TRBD1. The CDR3 loop spans 15 amino acids. Germline assignment: CDR1 SEHNR and CDR2 FQNEAQ (reference sequence). V dropped 10 bases and J dropped 4; count of bases not matched to a gene: 13. The CDR3 loop is CAIPPSGQGPYGYTF. The CDR3 bases are TGTGCCATCCCGCCCTCGGGACAGGGACCCTATGGCTACACCTTC.

This rearrangement joins TRBV27 to TRBJ2-6, with TRBD2 as a possible D gene (5 bases). CDR1 is MNHEY, CDR2 SMNVEV, per germline (reference sequence). This CDR3 is 15 amino acids long. The V gene lost 5 bases and the J gene lost 4 bases, with 12 bases spanning the gap. This chain's CDR3 is CASSRPGWGANVLTF. CDR3 DNA sequence: TGTGCCAGCAGTAGGCCGGGGTGGGGGGCCAACGTCCTGACTTTC.

This sequence joins TRBV2 and TRBJ1-4; 9 bases are shared with TRBD1. With 7 bases clipped from V and 6 bases from J, the junction kept 6 bases outside the gene matches. The CDR3 totals 14 residues. Germline lookup yields CDR1 SNHLY and CDR2 FYNNEI. The CDR3 spells CASTVGQGHEKLFF. In DNA, the CDR3 is TGTGCCAGCACTGTGGGACAGGGACATGAAAAACTGTTTTTT.

This clonotype is termed medium-sized. This chain uses TRBV20-1 with TRBJ2-7; the D gene is possibly TRBD2 (6 bases). Trimming removed 0 bases at V and 0 bases at J, with 9 bases between. Per germline, CDR1 DFQATT and CDR2 SNEGSKA (reference sequence). This CDR3 contains 14 residues. This chain's CDR3 is CSAREGTVSYEQYF. The DNA for the CDR3 is TGCAGTGCTAGAGAAGGGACTGTCTCCTACGAGCAGTACTTC.

The chain has TRBV6-4 and TRBJ2-3; no reliable D call. The CDR3 spans 13 residues. V lost 3 bases, J lost 2 bases, and 6 bases lay in between. Germline CDR1 and CDR2: MRHNA and SNTAGT. This CDR3 reads CASSEVFTDTQYF. CDR3 nucleotide sequence: TGTGCCAGCAGTGAGGTCTTCACAGATACGCAGTATTTT.

The chain is built from TRBV2 and TRBJ2-7; D call uncertain. This CDR3 contains 13 residues. The V gene's germline CDR1 is SNHLY and CDR2 FYNNEI. V was pared by 6 bases and J by 3 bases, with 12 bases between. This CDR3 reads CASSVREYYEQYF. Written as DNA, the CDR3 is TGTGCCAGCAGCGTTCGTGAGTACTACGAGCAGTACTTC.

This clonotype was seen more than once but under ten times. The chain employs TRBV7-8 and TRBJ1-2; 9 bases line up with TRBD1. Germline V CDR1 and CDR2: SGHVS, FQNEAQ. The CDR3 has 12 residues. V was clipped by 5 bases and J by 8 bases; unmatched bases: 3. The CDR3 DNA sequence: TGTGCCAGCAGCGGACAGGGGCACGGCTACACCTTC. Translated: CASSGQGHGYTF.

This clonotype was observed a few times. Germline and junction disagree at one end, which may indicate a read error. The V gene is TRBV20-1, the J gene TRBJ2-3; D perhaps matches TRBD1 (7 bases). The CDR3 has 15 residues. CDR1 is DFQATT and CDR2 is SNEGSKA in the germline V gene (reference sequence). The CDR3 bases are TGCAGTGCTGGAGACAGGGCTAGCGGCACAGATACGCAGTATTTT. It encodes CSAGDRASGTDTQYF.

This chain links TRBV27 with TRBJ2-7; 11 nucleotides align to TRBD1. CDR1 is MNHEY, CDR2 SMNVEV, per germline (reference sequence). There are 15 residues in the CDR3. V lost 5 bases, J lost 4 bases, and 7 bases stayed unmatched. Here the CDR3 reads CASSRTGTGGYEQYF. The CDR3 bases are TGTGCCAGCAGTCGAACCGGGACAGGGGGTTACGAGCAGTACTTC.

The chain recombines TRBV5-1 with TRBJ1-5; D possibly corresponds to TRBD1 (5 bases). Germline V gene sequence: CDR1 SGHRS, CDR2 YFSETQ. This CDR3 is built from 15 residues. Trimming shortened V by 4 bases and J by 1 base, and 12 bases separated the two germline ends. CDR3 amino acids: CASSLYGTSNQPQHF. CDR3 nucleotide sequence: TGCGCCAGCAGCCTTTACGGGACCAGCAATCAGCCCCAGCATTTT.

The DNA for the CDR3 is TGTGCCAGCAACTTAGCGGGATCCTACGAGCAGTACTTC. Its translation: CASNLAGSYEQYF. The chain employs TRBV6-1 and TRBJ2-7, with 8 positions matching TRBD2. This CDR3 spans 13 amino acids. The trim removed 7 bases at V and 1 base at J, leaving 3 bases unmatched. Germline CDR1 reads MNHNS; CDR2 reads SASEGT.